Shown below are 29 T cell receptor beta chains from a single sample sequenced in a study of blood T cell repertoires in COVID-19 (dated by TCRdb to the early 2020s). Libraries were built with the immunoSEQ multiplex PCR assay. In TCRdb, the immuneACCESS table is reduced to in-frame sequences with V and J assigned. These tables do not hold every clone; where another copy was compared, an unresolved V gene accounts for under half, and the others remain unexplained. This sample holds about 280,000 clones; roughly 86% were observed only once. Clones ranked in the top ten supply about 9.8% of the sample. Material: peripheral blood. Receptors originate from a man aged 18 to 29 with active or convalescent COVID-19.

V is TRBV4-1 and J is TRBJ2-5; D possibly corresponds to TRBD2 (5 bases). V lost 5 bases to trimming and J lost 6 bases, with 13 bases between them. The CDR3 loop spans 13 amino acids. Per the germline V gene, CDR1 is MGHRA and CDR2 is YSYEKL. CDR3 sequence (DNA): TGCGCCAGCAGCGGGGTTGGGGAGAAGACCCAGTACTTC. Its translation is CASSGVGEKTQYF.

V is TRBV5-1 and J is TRBJ1-1, with TRBD1 matching 8 bases. The germline V gene encodes CDR1 SGHRS and CDR2 YFSETQ. The ends lost 1 base at V and 9 bases at J; junction bases unmatched: 5. CDR3 length: 13 amino acids. The CDR3 reads CASSLRDRPQAFF. The CDR3 DNA sequence: TGCGCCAGCAGCTTGAGGGACAGGCCCCAAGCTTTCTTT. The entire variable domain, with the rest obtained from reference TRBV5-1 and TRBJ1-1, is as follows: KAGVTQTPRYLIKTRGQQVTLSCSPISGHRSVSWYQQTPGQGLQFLFEYFSETQRNKGNFPGRFSGRQFSNSRSEMNVSTLELGDSALYLCASSLRDRPQAFFGQGTRLTVV.

This clone appeared a single time. This rearrangement joins TRBV9 to TRBJ2-5, with 8 positions matching TRBD1. J was trimmed by 5 bases and V by 3 bases; bases with no gene match: 6. Germline CDR1 SGDLS, CDR2 YYNGEE. The CDR3 extends over 14 amino acids. Here the CDR3 reads CASSERGQEETQYF. CDR3 DNA sequence: TGTGCCAGCAGCGAGAGGGGACAGGAGGAGACCCAGTACTTC. Filled out from reference TRBV9 and TRBJ2-5, the complete variable domain reads DSGVTQTPKHLITATGQRVTLRCSPRSGDLSVYWYQQSLDQGLQFLIQYYNGEERAKGNILERFSAQQFPDLHSELNLSSLELGDSALYFCASSERGQEETQYFGPGTRLLVL.

The chain employs TRBV25-1 and TRBJ1-4, with TRBD1 as a possible D gene (5 bases). V lost 3 bases to trimming and J lost 5 bases, with 13 bases between them. The germline V gene encodes CDR1 MGHDK and CDR2 SYGVNS. The CDR3 extends over 15 amino acids. CDR3 loop: CASSEPGQWNEKLFF. The CDR3 nucleotides read TGTGCCAGCAGTGAGCCAGGACAATGGAATGAAAAACTGTTTTTT.

The V and J genes are TRBV28 and TRBJ2-5; D gene unclear. This CDR3 is 13 amino acids long. Germline loops: CDR1 MDHEN, CDR2 SYDVKM. V gave up 5 bases and J gave up 1 base, with 8 bases separating them. Here the CDR3 DNA reads TGTGCCAGCAGTCGGGTACCCCAAGAGACCCAGTACTTC. It translates to CASSRVPQETQYF.

The V call is TRBV3-1 (or the pseudogene TRBV3-2), the J call TRBJ1-1, with 7 bases aligning to TRBD1. Losses at the gene ends were 3 bases for V and 5 bases for J; bases not matched to a gene: 9. The germline V gene has CDR1 LGHDT and CDR2 YNNKEL (reference sequence). The CDR3 loop spans 15 amino acids. Here the CDR3 DNA reads TGTGCCAGCAGCCAGGGTCGACAGGGTCGGACTGAAGCTTTCTTT. Amino acid sequence: CASSQGRQGRTEAFF.

The chain combines TRBV5-6 with TRBJ2-5; D remains unclear. Trimming stripped 4 bases from V and 1 base from J, with 5 bases between. This CDR3 spans 12 amino acids. Germline CDR1 reads SGHDT; CDR2 reads YYEEEE. The CDR3 spells CASSPGQETQYF. CDR3 bases: TGTGCCAGCAGCCCGGGCCAAGAGACCCAGTACTTC.

This clone was picked up one time. The junction does not match germline at one end; this may be a read error. The chain uses TRBV18 and TRBJ1-1, with a tentative D call TRBD1 (5 bases). The CDR3 extends over 12 amino acids. Looked up from germline, CDR1 is KGHSH and CDR2 is LQKENI. The chain's CDR3 is CASSYTGPEAFF. Written as DNA, the CDR3 is TGTGCCAGCTCCTACACAGGACCTGAGGCTTTCTTT.

The chain joins TRBV18 to TRBJ1-2; 7 bases map to TRBD1. J was trimmed by 4 bases and V by 1 base; bases with no gene match: 6. CDR3 length: 15 residues. Germline V gene lookup returns CDR1 KGHSH and CDR2 LQKENI. Written as DNA, the CDR3 is TGTGCCAGCTCACCACGGGACAGACCTATCTATGGCTACACCTTC. Its translation: CASSPRDRPIYGYTF. Full variable domain (rest looked up from reference TRBV18 and TRBJ1-2): NAGVMQNPRHLVRRRGQEARLRCSPMKGHSHVYWYRQLPEEGLKFMVYLQKENIIDESGMPKERFSAEFPKEGPSILRIQQVVRGDSAAYFCASSPRDRPIYGYTFGSGTRLTVV.

This chain connects TRBV14 to TRBJ1-3; D possibly corresponds to TRBD1 (6 bases). Per germline, CDR1 SGHDN and CDR2 FVKESK. The CDR3 runs 19 residues. Trimming removed 1 base from V and 1 base from J, with 20 bases in between. CDR3 nucleotides: TGTGCCAGCAGCCAAGTTTGGGGGGGCGCCTACGGGTCTGGAAACACCATATATTTT. This codes for CASSQVWGGAYGSGNTIYF.

The chain uses TRBV6-5 and TRBJ1-1; 7 bases are shared with TRBD1. The CDR3 is made up of 12 amino acids. The germline gives CDR1 MNHEY, CDR2 SVGAGI. V shed 4 bases and J 8 bases; nucleotides not matched to a gene: 4. The CDR3 region is CASSLQGLEAFF. In DNA form, the CDR3 reads TGTGCCAGCAGTTTACAGGGGCTAGAAGCTTTCTTT.

This clone came up once. The V gene is TRBV6-5, the J gene TRBJ2-2, with TRBD2 as a possible D gene (5 bases). The ends were cut back, 6 bases at V and 7 bases at J, with 18 bases in the middle. The CDR3 runs 15 residues. Germline lookup yields CDR1 MNHEY and CDR2 SVGAGI. CDR3 sequence: CASSPGVENGGELFF. CDR3 sequence (DNA): TGTGCCAGCAGCCCCGGGGTTGAGAATGGCGGGGAGCTGTTTTTT.

The gene calls are TRBV7-8 and TRBJ1-2; TRBD1 agrees at 8 bases. V was pared by 4 bases and J by 3 bases, with 1 base of the junction left unmatched. Germline V lookup: CDR1 SGHVS, CDR2 FQNEAQ. The CDR3 runs to 13 residues. CDR3 residues: CASSSDRDYGYTF. CDR3 in DNA: TGTGCCAGCAGCTCGGACAGGGACTATGGCTACACCTTC.

The chain's CDR3 is CASSIDPGTRGMFF. CDR3 nucleotides: TGTGCCAGTAGTATAGATCCCGGGACTAGGGGTATGTTTTTT. The chain joins TRBV19 to TRBJ2-2, with 8 positions matching TRBD2. Germline assignment: CDR1 LNHDA and CDR2 SQIVND (reference sequence). The trim removed 0 bases at V and 15 bases at J, leaving 9 bases unmatched. CDR3 size: 14 residues.

The genes are TRBV7-9 and TRBJ2-7; possible D gene TRBD1, 6 bases. Trimming pared 5 bases from V and 0 bases from J, leaving 17 bases between. Germline V gives CDR1 SEHNR, CDR2 FQNEAQ (reference sequence). CDR3 length equals 16 residues. The CDR3 DNA follows: TGTGCCAGCAGCCAAACCGGGACACCGAGCTCCTACGAGCAGTACTTC. It translates to CASSQTGTPSSYEQYF.

The J gene is TRBJ1-5, the V gene TRBV6-6; D is uncertain. CDR3 length equals 13 residues. Germline-derived CDR1 and CDR2 are MNHNY and SVGAGI (reference sequence). The V end was cut by 6 bases, the J end by 7 bases, with 13 bases between. The CDR3 DNA reads TGTGCCAGCAGGGTCTACGGGTTGCAGCCCCAGCATTTT. It encodes CASRVYGLQPQHF.

This clone was seen a few times. The chain recombines TRBV3-1 (or the pseudogene TRBV3-2) with TRBJ1-2; 10 bases match TRBD1. Germline loops: CDR1 LGHDT, CDR2 YNNKEL (reference sequence). This CDR3 has 14 residues. The junction had 6 bases not matched to a gene; V was cut back by 6 bases and J by 5 bases. The CDR3 reads CASRGTGDRYGYTF. The CDR3 bases are TGTGCCAGCAGGGGGACAGGGGATCGATATGGCTACACCTTC.

J is TRBJ2-6 and V is TRBV5-4, with 7 bases aligning to TRBD1. Germline CDR1 is SGHNT and CDR2 is YYREEE (reference sequence). V gave up 4 bases and J gave up 0 bases; unmatched junction bases: 7. This CDR3 comprises 17 residues. CDR3 amino acids: CASSPPTGDSGANVLTF. The CDR3 region has the DNA TGTGCCAGCAGCCCCCCTACAGGGGACTCTGGGGCCAACGTCCTGACTTTC.

This clone has just one count. The chain is built from TRBV6-1 and TRBJ2-1, with 12 bases identical to TRBD2. The CDR3 is 19 residues long. From germline, CDR1 is MNHNS and CDR2 SASEGT. Unmatched junction bases numbered 9, after V lost 3 bases and J lost 0 bases. DNA for the CDR3: TGTGCCAGCAGTGACATCTGGACTAGCGGGGCGAGCTCCTACAATGAGCAGTTCTTC. Translated: CASSDIWTSGASSYNEQFF.

This clone was found once. The V call is TRBV7-3, the J call TRBJ2-2, with a tentative D call TRBD2 (7 bases). Trimming left V 4 bases short and J 6 bases short, with 15 bases between. The CDR3 runs 15 residues. In germline, CDR1 is SGHTA, CDR2 FQGTGA. The CDR3 region has the DNA TGTGCCAGCAGCTCCCGACAGGCGGGGGCCGGGGAGCTGTTTTTT. Protein sequence: CASSSRQAGAGELFF.

The rearrangement joins TRBV9 to TRBJ1-6; 11 nucleotides line up with TRBD1. V was clipped by 3 bases and J by 6 bases; unmatched bases: 8. The germline gives CDR1 SGDLS, CDR2 YYNGEE. The CDR3 spans 17 residues. This chain's CDR3 is CASSGGGTGGSNSPLHF. The CDR3, as DNA: TGTGCCAGCAGCGGTGGAGGGACAGGGGGAAGTAATTCACCCCTCCACTTT.

This sequence joins TRBV5-4 and TRBJ2-7; D not certain. CDR3 length equals 13 residues. Germline lookup yields CDR1 SGHNT and CDR2 YYREEE (reference sequence). Trimming took 0 bases from V and 0 from J, leaving 4 bases between them. CDR3 loop: CASSLASSYEQYF. The CDR3 DNA is TGTGCCAGCAGCTTGGCCAGCTCCTACGAGCAGTACTTC.

This clone was recorded only once. The gene calls are TRBV5-1 and TRBJ2-3; 9 bases are shared with TRBD2. After removal of 0 bases from V and 2 bases from J, the junction contained 7 bases not matched to a gene. CDR1 and CDR2 (germline): SGHRS, YFSETQ. This CDR3 is built from 17 residues. CDR3 nucleotides: TGCGCCAGCAGCTTGGCCTTAGCGGGGGCCGACACAGATACGCAGTATTTT. The encoded protein is CASSLALAGADTDTQYF.

The rearrangement links TRBV19 to TRBJ1-6; TRBD1 matches at 7 bases. The trim removed 6 bases at V and 5 bases at J, leaving 7 bases unmatched. The V gene's germline CDR1 is LNHDA and CDR2 SQIVND (reference sequence). The CDR3 loop spans 15 amino acids. CDR3 loop: CASREGGWNNSPLHF. The CDR3 bases are TGTGCCAGTAGGGAAGGGGGCTGGAATAATTCACCCCTCCACTTT.

This clone was counted a single time. The gene calls are TRBV14 and TRBJ1-2; D not resolved. Trimming left V 0 bases short and J 4 bases short, with 15 bases between. The CDR3 is made up of 16 amino acids. Germline values: CDR1 SGHDN, CDR2 FVKESK. The CDR3 region has the DNA TGTGCCAGCAGCCAAGATAGCCTCCAGAGCGGCTATGGCTACACCTTC. Amino acid sequence: CASSQDSLQSGYGYTF. The complete variable domain, with remaining parts taken from reference TRBV14 and TRBJ1-2, reads EAGVTQFPSHSVIEKGQTVTLRCDPISGHDNLYWYRRVMGKEIKFLLHFVKESKQDESGMPNNRFLAERTGGTYSTLKVQPAELEDSGVYFCASSQDSLQSGYGYTFGSGTRLTVV.

The CDR3 protein is CASSYRRTGELFF. For the CDR3, the DNA is TGTGCCAGCAGTTACAGGAGGACCGGGGAGCTGTTTTTT. The chain carries TRBV6-5 and TRBJ2-2; maybe TRBD2 (5 bases). V was trimmed by 2 bases and J by 5 bases, leaving 6 bases between them. The CDR3 is 13 amino acids. CDR1 and CDR2 from the germline V gene are MNHEY and SVGAGI.

The chain has TRBV21-1 and TRBJ1-2; the table's D call of TRBD1 was not tested on the DNA. TRBV21-1 is designated a pseudogene. The CDR3 has 16 residues. DNA of the CDR3: TGTGCCAGCAGCAAAGGGGGCAGGGGGGTTAACTATGGCTACACCTTC. Its translation: CASSKGGRGVNYGYTF.

The chain uses TRBV9 and TRBJ2-5; no definite D call. Germline V gene lookup returns CDR1 SGDLS and CDR2 YYNGEE. The CDR3 covers 15 residues. Trimming shortened V by 0 bases and J by 5 bases, and 14 bases separated the two germline ends. This CDR3 reads CASSVGEQSLETQYF. CDR3 nucleotide sequence: TGTGCCAGCAGCGTAGGCGAACAGTCCTTGGAGACCCAGTACTTC.

The table lists this clone with a count of one. V usage is TRBV6-2 or TRBV6-3 and J usage is TRBJ2-7; TRBD2 might be the D (6 bases). Germline V gives CDR1 MNHEY, CDR2 SVGEGT. There are 14 residues in the CDR3. V dropped 4 bases and J dropped 0 bases, with 10 bases sitting between them. The CDR3 DNA sequence: TGTGCCAGCAGTTGGTTGGGGGGCTCCTACGAGCAGTACTTC. It translates to CASSWLGGSYEQYF.